These T cell receptor beta chains were read from a single sample in a study of graft-versus-host responses after intestinal transplantation. Clones were sequenced by immunoSEQ multiplex PCR, and TCRdb holds only the in-frame ones, with some missing. The repertoire holds around 100,000 clones, with about 90% as singletons. For these TCRs, the target antigens are not known. The material was unstimulated CD4+ T cells sorted from spleen or lymph node cells, obtained before transplant. The receptors come from a human donor who was the organ donor for an intestinal transplant. Both conserved end residues are part of each CDR3. The D gene is left open where the match is weak. Where a row states a size, it is once, few, many or the class of an expanded clone; other rows omit it.

clone_size,j_call,d_call,v_call,cdr3_aa,cdr3_nt
.,TRBJ2-7,.,TRBV19,CASSTPAGSYEQYF,TGTGCCAGTAGTACCCCCGCGGGCTCCTACGAGCAGTACTTC
.,TRBJ1-2,.,TRBV19,CASSIGAGWLDYGYTF,TGTGCCAGTAGTATAGGTGCAGGGTGGCTAGACTATGGCTACACCTTC
.,TRBJ2-2,.,TRBV5-6,CASSLGTGPGELFF,TGTGCCAGCAGCTTGGGTACAGGGCCCGGGGAGCTGTTTTTT
.,TRBJ1-5,.,TRBV11-2,CASSLDWSFNQPQHF,TGTGCCAGCAGCTTAGACTGGAGTTTTAATCAGCCCCAGCATTTT
.,TRBJ2-3,.,TRBV7-8,CASMSWETATQYF,TGTGCCAGCATGTCGTGGGAGACAGCTACGCAGTATTTT
.,TRBJ2-7,.,TRBV2,CASSRGPSYEQYF,TGTGCCAGCAGTCGCGGCCCGTCTTACGAGCAGTACTTC
.,TRBJ1-1,.,TRBV28,CATTSAYTEAFF,TGTGCCACCACCTCGGCGTACACTGAAGCTTTCTTT
.,TRBJ2-7,.,TRBV7-9,CASSLFLGHRTSYEQYF,TGTGCCAGCAGCTTATTTCTGGGACACAGAACCTCCTACGAGCAGTACTTC
.,TRBJ1-6,.,TRBV30,CAWSVLGNSPLHF,TGTGCCTGGAGTGTTTTGGGTAATTCACCCCTCCACTTT
.,TRBJ2-5,.,TRBV2,CASGAIRGPETQYF,TGTGCCAGTGGGGCTATCCGGGGGCCGGAGACCCAGTACTTC
.,TRBJ1-6,.,TRBV5-5,CASSLVTRENSPLHF,TGTGCCAGCAGCTTGGTAACCAGGGAGAATTCACCCCTCCACTTT
.,TRBJ1-2,.,TRBV10-2,CASSDRTDIRDGYTF,TGCGCCAGCAGCGACCGCACCGACATCAGGGATGGCTACACCTTC
.,TRBJ1-2,TRBD1,TRBV10-3,CAISELKGGQGTYTF,TGTGCCATCAGTGAGTTGAAGGGAGGACAGGGGACCTACACCTTC
.,TRBJ1-6,.,TRBV25-1,CASSLQTIYNSPLHF,TGTGCCAGCAGTTTACAGACCATCTATAATTCACCCCTCCACTTT
.,TRBJ1-4,.,TRBV20-1,CSALRGEKLFF,TGCAGTGCTCTTAGGGGAGAGAAACTGTTTTTT
few,TRBJ1-1,.,TRBV19,CASCTGNTEAFF,TGTGCCAGCTGTACAGGGAACACTGAAGCTTTCTTT
few,TRBJ1-6,.,TRBV7-3,CASTPRGGNSPLHF,TGTGCCAGCACCCCTAGGGGGGGAAATTCACCCCTCCACTTT
.,TRBJ1-6,TRBD1,TRBV6-5,CASTNKGQGRSPLHF,TGTGCCAGCACTAATAAGGGACAGGGAAGGTCACCCCTCCACTTT
.,TRBJ1-6,TRBD1,TRBV11-2,CASSLVQGVSPLHF,TGTGCCAGCAGCTTAGTCCAGGGGGTTTCACCCCTCCACTTT
.,TRBJ2-1,TRBD1,TRBV7-9,CASSLTRGPIYNEQFF,TGTGCCAGCAGCTTAACCAGGGGGCCGATTTACAATGAGCAGTTCTTC
.,TRBJ2-7,.,TRBV30,CAWKVTYEQYF,TGTGCCTGGAAGGTGACCTACGAGCAGTACTTC
.,TRBJ1-3,.,TRBV6-1,CASSEGGVSGNTIYF,TGTGCCAGCAGTGAAGGCGGGGTCTCTGGAAACACCATATATTTT
.,TRBJ2-7,.,TRBV5-1,CASSFGAQAYTYEQYF,TGCGCCAGCAGCTTTGGGGCACAGGCTTACACCTACGAGCAGTACTTC
.,TRBJ1-2,.,TRBV7-9,CASSHSQEGPLANYGYTF,TGTGCCAGCAGTCACTCTCAAGAAGGGCCCCTAGCTAACTATGGCTACACCTTC
few,TRBJ1-3,.,TRBV12-1,CASSPISMDSGNTIYF,TGTGCCAGCAGCCCCATTTCAATGGACTCTGGAAACACCATATATTTT
.,TRBJ1-5,.,TRBV15,CATSRDRDMIGNQPQHF,TGTGCCACCAGCAGAGATCGGGACATGATCGGCAATCAGCCCCAGCATTTT
.,TRBJ1-2,.,TRBV19,CASSIAGRGYGYTF,TGTGCCAGTAGTATCGCTGGTAGGGGCTATGGCTACACCTTC
.,TRBJ1-2,.,TRBV28,CASRRPGPRVAF,TGTGCCAGCAGACGTCCCGGGCCCCGTGTAGCCTTC
.,TRBJ2-6,.,TRBV19,CASRESGANVLTF,TGTGCCAGTCGCGAATCTGGGGCCAACGTCCTGACTTTC
.,TRBJ2-1,.,TRBV2,CASSDGRGRSSYNEQFF,TGTGCCAGCAGTGATGGGCGGGGGCGTAGCTCCTACAATGAGCAGTTCTTC
once,TRBJ2-7,.,TRBV7-6,CASSSYVGYEQYF,TGTGCCAGCAGCTCCTACGTCGGCTACGAGCAGTACTTC
.,TRBJ1-3,.,TRBV7-2,CASSLGGSAGNTIYF,TGTGCCAGCAGCTTGGGAGGATCAGCTGGAAACACCATATATTTT
.,TRBJ2-7,.,TRBV27,CASSPRTIYEQYF,TGTGCCAGCAGTCCCCGGACAATCTACGAGCAGTACTTC
.,TRBJ1-1,.,TRBV6-5,CASGRGGETGEAFF,TGTGCCAGCGGGAGGGGGGGGGAGACAGGTGAAGCTTTCTTT
once,TRBJ1-6,.,TRBV7-3,CASSLRDNNSPLHF,TGTGCCAGCAGCTTACGGGACAATAATTCACCCCTCCACTTT
.,TRBJ2-6,TRBD1,TRBV11-3,CASSPGQGTAGANVLTF,TGTGCCAGCAGCCCCGGACAGGGGACAGCTGGGGCCAACGTCCTGACTTTC
few,TRBJ1-5,.,TRBV19,CASSSDSRNQPQHF,TGTGCCAGTAGTAGCGACAGCCGCAATCAGCCCCAGCATTTT
.,TRBJ1-1,.,TRBV6-1,CASSLQLTEAFF,TGTGCCAGCAGTCTCCAACTCACTGAAGCTTTCTTT
.,TRBJ1-5,TRBD1,TRBV23-1,CASSQSAGGYSNQPQHF,TGCGCCAGCAGTCAATCCGCAGGGGGATATAGCAATCAGCCCCAGCATTTT
.,TRBJ2-1,.,TRBV7-7,CASSPWAGDEQFF,TGTGCCAGCAGCCCTTGGGCCGGGGATGAGCAGTTCTTC
.,TRBJ2-3,.,TRBV5-1,CASSYRTDTQYF,TGCGCCAGCAGCTACAGGACAGATACGCAGTATTTT
.,TRBJ1-1,.,TRBV29-1,CSVGVVGNTEAFF,TGCAGCGTTGGGGTGGTGGGGAACACTGAAGCTTTCTTT
.,TRBJ2-1,.,TRBV28,CASSLYPSLPEQFF,TGTGCCAGCAGTTTATATCCTAGCCTTCCTGAGCAGTTCTTC
.,TRBJ2-2,.,TRBV28,CASSLVSGDTGELFF,TGTGCCAGCAGTTTGGTGTCAGGGGACACCGGGGAGCTGTTTTTT
few,TRBJ2-7,.,TRBV5-6,CASSRRTSRSYEQYF,TGTGCCAGCAGCCGACGGACATCCCGCTCCTACGAGCAGTACTTC
.,TRBJ2-7,.,TRBV2,CASSTHYEQYF,TGTGCCAGCAGTACGCACTACGAGCAGTACTTC
.,TRBJ2-5,TRBD2,TRBV5-1,CASSFTSGQETQYF,TGCGCCAGCAGCTTTACTAGCGGGCAAGAGACCCAGTACTTC
.,TRBJ2-7,TRBD2,TRBV18,CASSPVGSGGSSYEQYF,TGTGCCAGCTCACCGGTTGGGTCCGGGGGGAGCTCCTACGAGCAGTACTTC
few,TRBJ1-2,.,TRBV28,CASIPSRGYGYTF,TGTGCCAGCATCCCGTCCCGCGGCTATGGCTACACCTTC
.,TRBJ2-7,.,TRBV28,CASSGGAGPFGF,TGTGCCAGCAGTGGGGGAGCGGGCCCGTTTGGCTTC
.,TRBJ2-2,TRBD1,TRBV18,CASSPRGTGWTGELFF,TGTGCCAGCTCACCACGCGGGACAGGCTGGACCGGGGAGCTGTTTTTT
.,TRBJ1-3,.,TRBV7-3,CASSSGAGNTIYF,TGTGCCAGCAGCTCAGGGGCTGGAAACACCATATATTTT
.,TRBJ1-3,.,TRBV30,CAWSVFSAPGNTIYF,TGTGCCTGGAGTGTATTCTCGGCACCGGGAAACACCATATATTTT
.,TRBJ2-7,.,TRBV6-5,CASWGVGSDEQYF,TGTGCCAGCTGGGGTGTGGGATCCGATGAGCAGTACTTC
.,TRBJ1-4,TRBD1,TRBV28,CASSGGQNREKLFF,TGTGCCAGCAGTGGGGGACAGAACCGTGAAAAACTGTTTTTT
.,TRBJ1-1,.,TRBV2,CASSEQGGTEAFF,TGTGCCAGCAGTGAGCAGGGAGGCACTGAAGCTTTCTTT
once,TRBJ1-6,.,TRBV19,CASSIVESGNSPLHF,TGTGCCAGTAGTATAGTAGAGTCGGGCAATTCACCCCTCCACTTT
.,TRBJ2-1,TRBD2,TRBV28,CASSLWGGSNEQFF,TGTGCCAGCAGCCTTTGGGGGGGGTCAAATGAGCAGTTCTTC
.,TRBJ2-4,.,TRBV5-1,CASSLVIGSLKNIQYF,TGCGCCAGCAGCTTGGTAATAGGCTCCCTCAAAAACATTCAGTACTTC